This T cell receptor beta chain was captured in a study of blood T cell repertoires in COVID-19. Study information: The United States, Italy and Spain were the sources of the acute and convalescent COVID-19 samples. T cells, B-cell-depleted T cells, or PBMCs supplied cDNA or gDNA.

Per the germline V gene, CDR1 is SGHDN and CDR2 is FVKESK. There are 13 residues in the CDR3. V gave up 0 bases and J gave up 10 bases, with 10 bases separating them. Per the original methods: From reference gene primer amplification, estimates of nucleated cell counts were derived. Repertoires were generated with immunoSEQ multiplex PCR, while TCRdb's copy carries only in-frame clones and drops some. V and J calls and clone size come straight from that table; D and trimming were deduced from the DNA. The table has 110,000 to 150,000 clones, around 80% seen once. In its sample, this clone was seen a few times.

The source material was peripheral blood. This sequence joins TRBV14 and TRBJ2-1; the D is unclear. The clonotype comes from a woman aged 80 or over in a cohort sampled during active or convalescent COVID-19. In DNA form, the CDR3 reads TGTGCCAGCAGCCAAGACCATATTAGCGAGCAGTTCTTC. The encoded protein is CASSQDHISEQFF.